The clone carrying this T cell receptor beta chain was detected a few times. These data are taken from a study of T-cell reconstitution after alpha-beta-depleted transplantation in children. Unique molecular identifiers featured in how the TCRbeta library was prepared. TCRdb itself ran the PCR reads through MiXCR, one entry per CDR3 protein. The sample has 150,000 to 200,000 distinct CDR3 sequences; roughly 7.5% are singletons. V was clipped by 3 bases and J by 6 bases, with 13 bases between them. The CDR3 is 14 amino acids. The sample here was PBMCs from the stem cell graft donor, taken from the stem cell graft. The V gene is TRBV12-3 or TRBV12-4, the J gene TRBJ2-3, with a tentative D call TRBD2 (5 bases). This clonotype originated in a human donor who donated a stem cell graft to a child with Wiskott-Aldrich syndrome. In nucleotides, the CDR3 is TGTGCCAGCAGTTTTCGTCAGACTAAGGATACGCAGTATTTT. The encoded protein is CASSFRQTKDTQYF.